This entry concerns a single T cell receptor (beta chain). Its antigen is as yet unknown. Amplification used 60 Vbeta primers and 13 Jbeta primers. Profiled with immunoSEQ multiplex PCR; TCRdb holds only in-frame clones, not every one. The sample yields 130,000 to 150,000 clones, almost 80% seen once. The data originate from a study of cytomegalovirus exposure and HLA in healthy donors. Study-level background: For the approximately 390 genotyped donors, 75% to 90% fell within the Caucasian-associated ancestry cluster. Overall study findings and caveats: Most sequenced TCRs were rare (though some public TCRs occurred in many donors).

The sequence was collected from a woman aged 40 to 55 in good health and CMV-seropositive. The sequenced sample was PBMCs.

DNA of the CDR3: TGCGCCAGCAGCTTGGGTGAGGGGGTCAATCAGCCCCAGCATTTT. This encodes CASSLGEGVNQPQHF. V and J are TRBV5-1 and TRBJ1-5; TRBD1 is a possible D gene (6 bases). The V end was cut by 0 bases, the J end by 3 bases, with 10 bases between. The germline V gene encodes CDR1 SGHRS and CDR2 YFSETQ. The CDR3 runs 15 residues.